Given below is one T cell receptor beta chain in context. The CDR3 runs 16 residues. Per the germline V gene, CDR1 is MNHEY and CDR2 is SMNVEV (reference sequence). The V gene end was trimmed by 4 bases and the J gene end by 4 bases; junction bases not matched to a gene: 1. The sample is drawn from a study of blood T cell repertoires in COVID-19. Across the whole study: The origin of the acute and convalescent COVID-19 samples was the United States, Italy and Spain.

Patients in Seattle were enrolled during active infection, then followed longitudinally. Source study methods: From reference gene primer amplification, estimates of nucleated cell counts were derived. Profiled with immunoSEQ multiplex PCR; TCRdb holds only in-frame clones, not every one. That table is the source of V, J and clone size, and D and trimming were worked out from the DNA. Found here are just under 350,000 clones, 75% to 90% of them singletons; the top ten hold more than 5%. The rearrangement joins TRBV27 to TRBJ2-1; 16 positions agree with TRBD2. The specimen was peripheral blood. This TCR came from a woman aged 50 to 60 with COVID-19, enrolled during active disease. CDR3 sequence (DNA): TGTGCCAGCAGTTGGGGACTAGCGGGAGGGTACAATGAGCAGTTCTTC. Its translation is CASSWGLAGGYNEQFF.